This T cell receptor (beta chain) was recovered during a study of blood T cell repertoires in COVID-19. Looking at the study overall: T cells, B-cell-depleted T cells, or PBMCs supplied cDNA or gDNA.

The junction had 7 bases not matched to a gene; V was cut back by 6 bases and J by 2 bases. The germline CDR1 and CDR2 sequences are LGHNT and FRNRAP. This CDR3 has 15 residues. The cohort comprised adults aged about 18 to 90 years residing in about two dozen US areas. Grouping used clinical history reported by participants in a survey and questionnaire. Original analysis: Estimates of nucleated cell counts were drawn from the amplification of reference gene primers. Produced via immunoSEQ multiplex PCR; TCRdb's table is partial and in-frame only. The DNA was the basis for D and trimming; V, J and clone size are from that table. The table lists under 300,000 clones, about 91% of them singletons.

The rearrangement joins TRBV12-5 to TRBJ1-1; 9 nucleotides line up with TRBD1. This sequence was found in a woman in her thirties or forties with acute COVID-19. The sequenced sample consisted of PBMCs or T cells enriched from blood (not recorded which). CDR3 region: CASGRNTGGNTEAFF. The CDR3 nucleotides are TGTGCTAGTGGCAGAAATACAGGGGGCAACACTGAAGCTTTCTTT.